The 20 T cell receptor beta chains given below trace back to one sample, sequenced in a study of CD8 T cells in Susac syndrome. RNA, at about 0.45 to 1 ug, was reverse transcribed with random hexamers. MiXCR, applied by TCRdb to the immunoSEQ multiplex PCR reads, yields one record per CDR3 protein. The sample holds 45,000 to 60,000 distinct CDR3 sequences, just over 90% seen once. The sample consisted of CD8+ T cells from PBMCs. These receptors originate from a human donor with multiple sclerosis.

The chain combines TRBV23-1 with TRBJ1-4; 7 nucleotides agree with TRBD1. TRBV23-1 has ORF status, its function being uncertain. The CDR3 runs 18 residues. V shed 6 bases, J shed 2 bases, and the junction held 15 bases outside the gene matches. CDR3 sequence (DNA): TGCGCCAGCAGCCTGACAGGGACGGGGTTGGGTACTAATGAAAAACTGTTTTTT. The encoded protein is CASSLTGTGLGTNEKLFF.

This clonotype was found once. This chain connects TRBV9 to TRBJ1-5; 7 positions agree with TRBD1. The V gene end was trimmed by 0 bases and the J gene end by 5 bases; junction bases not matched to a gene: 5. The CDR3 is made up of 15 amino acids. CDR1 is SGDLS, CDR2 YYNGEE, per germline. As DNA, the CDR3 is TGTGCCAGCAGCGTAGGGCAGGGGGAGGATCAGCCCCAGCATTTT. It encodes CASSVGQGEDQPQHF.

The chain carries TRBV27 and TRBJ2-3, with D possibly being TRBD2 (7 bases). This CDR3 region has 16 residues. The V end was cut by 1 base, the J end by 0 bases, with 11 bases between. Germline assignment: CDR1 MNHEY and CDR2 SMNVEV (reference sequence). The CDR3 loop reads CASSLLAGASTDTQYF. CDR3 DNA sequence: TGTGCCAGCAGTTTATTGGCGGGGGCCAGCACAGATACGCAGTATTTT.

This chain uses TRBV12-3 or TRBV12-4 with TRBJ2-7, with 7 bases that match TRBD2. J gave up 2 bases and V 2 bases, and 3 bases lay outside the gene matches. The CDR3 is 14 amino acids. CDR3 sequence (DNA): TGTGCCAGCAGTTTAATAGGGACTACCTACGAGCAGTACTTC. This translates into CASSLIGTTYEQYF.

This chain uses TRBV11-2 with TRBJ1-2, with 12 bases identical to TRBD1. V trimming: 4 bases; J trimming: 13 bases; junction bases outside the gene matches: 7. The germline V gene encodes CDR1 SGHAT and CDR2 FQNNGV. This CDR3 comprises 13 residues. The CDR3 protein is CASSYRDRGLFTF. CDR3 DNA: TGTGCCAGCAGCTACCGGGACAGGGGGCTTTTCACCTTC.

The rearrangement joins TRBV6-2 or TRBV6-3 to TRBJ2-7; D remains unclear. Trimming left V 0 bases short and J 0 bases short, with 12 bases between. This CDR3 comprises 16 residues. In germline, CDR1 is MNHEY, CDR2 SVGEGT. In DNA, the CDR3 is TGTGCCAGCAGTTACTCCTCCCCACCCTCCTCCTACGAGCAGTACTTC. Protein sequence: CASSYSSPPSSYEQYF.

The chain recombines TRBV13 with TRBJ2-7; D gene uncertain. CDR1 PRHDT and CDR2 FYEKMQ come from the germline V gene (reference sequence). With 3 bases removed from V and 3 bases from J, the gap between germline ends came to 15 bases. The CDR3 has 15 residues. CDR3 loop: CASSFGVQENYEQYF. The CDR3 nucleotides read TGTGCCAGCAGCTTCGGTGTCCAGGAAAACTACGAGCAGTACTTC.

The chain is built from TRBV12-5 and TRBJ1-5; D gene unclear. Trimming shortened V by 6 bases and J by 4 bases, and 10 bases separated the two germline ends. The CDR3 is 13 amino acids. Looked up from germline, CDR1 is LGHNT and CDR2 is FRNRAP. The CDR3 region is CASGPLPNQPQHF. DNA of the CDR3: TGTGCTAGTGGGCCCCTGCCGAATCAGCCCCAGCATTTT.

V usage is TRBV29-1 and J usage is TRBJ2-3, with D unresolved. The CDR3 sequence is 10 residues long. Looked up from germline, CDR1 is SQVTM and CDR2 is ANQGSEA. Deletions cut 3 bases from V and 5 bases from J, with 3 bases between. CDR3 in amino acids: CSVEKDTQYF. DNA of the CDR3: TGCAGCGTTGAGAAAGATACGCAGTATTTT.

This chain links TRBV30 with TRBJ1-1; a possible D gene is TRBD1 (6 bases). Germline CDR1 reads GTSNPN; CDR2 reads SVGIG (reference sequence). V lost 0 bases and J 4 bases, leaving 18 bases between the germline ends. The CDR3 is made up of 16 amino acids. The CDR3 reads CAWSVSWGARRTEAFF. Here the CDR3 DNA reads TGTGCCTGGAGTGTATCATGGGGGGCGCGTCGCACTGAAGCTTTCTTT.

V is TRBV9 and J is TRBJ1-1; D gene unclear. The CDR3 contains 12 residues. V lost 3 bases to trimming and J lost 11 bases, with 14 bases between them. CDR1 SGDLS and CDR2 YYNGEE come from the germline V gene. CDR3 amino acids: CASSGMEPGAFF. In DNA form, the CDR3 reads TGTGCCAGCAGCGGAATGGAACCTGGGGCTTTCTTT.

This chain joins TRBV13 and TRBJ1-2, with D possibly being TRBD1 (6 bases). The CDR3 length is 15 residues. V was pared by 5 bases and J by 8 bases, with 21 bases between. CDR1 and CDR2 from the germline V gene are PRHDT and FYEKMQ (reference sequence). Here the CDR3 reads CASSIDTYRARGYTF. The CDR3 DNA reads as TGTGCCAGCAGCATTGACACTTACAGGGCCAGGGGCTACACCTTC.

V gene TRBV30 combines with J gene TRBJ2-7; 7 bases are shared with TRBD1. The trim removed 2 bases at V and 7 bases at J, leaving 5 bases unmatched. There are 12 residues in the CDR3. CDR1 GTSNPN and CDR2 SVGIG come from the germline V gene (reference sequence). The CDR3 DNA is TGTGCCTGGAGTTCTACAGGGGAGGAGCAGTACTTC. Its protein product is CAWSSTGEEQYF.

DNA for the CDR3: TGTGCCAGCAGTGTAGCGCTACAGGGCGTGAACACCGGGGAGCTGTTTTTT. This codes for CASSVALQGVNTGELFF. The chain couples TRBV6-1 to TRBJ2-2; D might be TRBD1 (6 bases). Germline V gene lookup returns CDR1 MNHNS and CDR2 SASEGT. The V end was cut by 4 bases, the J end by 1 base, with 16 bases between. This CDR3 region has 17 residues.

In DNA, the CDR3 is TGTGCCAGCAGCCAGACAGGGGGTAAAAGCAATCAGCCCCAGCATTTT. Residues: CASSQTGGKSNQPQHF. The chain is built from TRBV5-6 and TRBJ1-5; 9 bases line up with TRBD1. The J segment lost 1 base and the V segment lost 4 bases, leaving 6 bases of the junction unmatched. The CDR3 contains 16 residues. From germline, CDR1 is SGHDT and CDR2 YYEEEE.

J is TRBJ2-1 and V is TRBV9, with 7 bases fitting TRBD2. The ends lost 0 bases at V and 5 bases at J; junction bases unmatched: 5. The CDR3 runs to 15 residues. Per germline, CDR1 SGDLS and CDR2 YYNGEE. CDR3 in amino acids: CASSVGTRIDNEQFF. Written as DNA, the CDR3 is TGTGCCAGCAGCGTAGGGACTAGGATCGACAATGAGCAGTTCTTC.

The chain recombines TRBV7-8 with TRBJ2-2; the D gene is possibly TRBD2 (5 bases). The CDR3 is 16 amino acids. CDR1 is SGHVS, CDR2 FQNEAQ, per germline. The V and J ends lost 1 base and 4 bases respectively, with 13 bases between them. The CDR3 here is CASSLEFHGVTGELFF. As DNA, the CDR3 is TGTGCCAGCAGCTTAGAATTCCACGGGGTCACCGGGGAGCTGTTTTTT.

The chain joins TRBV12-3 or TRBV12-4 to TRBJ2-7; 8 positions match TRBD1. This CDR3 spans 15 amino acids. With V trimmed by 1 base and J by 5 bases, 7 bases remained unmatched. CDR3 coding DNA: TGTGCCAGCAGTTTAGGCAGGGGGCGGTTCCACGAGCAGTACTTC. It yields the protein CASSLGRGRFHEQYF.

J is TRBJ2-2 and V is TRBV29-1; no firm D call. The CDR3 is made up of 12 amino acids. V was shortened by 5 bases and J by 5 bases, with 9 bases between the two germline ends. CDR1 and CDR2 (germline): SQVTM, ANQGSEA. This CDR3 is CSVTSVTGELFF. CDR3 nucleotide sequence: TGCAGCGTTACATCGGTTACCGGGGAGCTGTTTTTT.

The genes are TRBV15 and TRBJ2-1; 10 bases are a match to TRBD2. Germline V gene sequence: CDR1 LNHNV, CDR2 YYDKDF (reference sequence). The CDR3 covers 15 residues. V gave up 6 bases and J gave up 3 bases; unmatched junction bases: 5. The CDR3 sequence is CATSNLAGGYNEQFF. The CDR3 region has the DNA TGTGCCACCAGTAACTTAGCGGGGGGCTACAATGAGCAGTTCTTC. The full variable domain, its missing parts supplied by reference TRBV15 and TRBJ2-1, is DAMVIQNPRYQVTQFGKPVTLSCSQTLNHNVMYWYQQKSSQAPKLLFHYYDKDFNNEADTPDNFQSRRPNTSFCFLDIRSPGLGDTAMYLCATSNLAGGYNEQFFGPGTRLTVL.